What follows are 23 T cell receptor beta chains derived from one specimen sequenced in a study of T-cell reconstitution after alpha-beta-depleted transplantation in children. Construction of the TCRbeta library involved unique molecular identifiers. Each CDR3 protein gets one entry after TCRdb re-called the PCR reads with MiXCR. The table has about 240,000 distinct CDR3 sequences, around 11% seen once. The sequencing used PBMCs from the stem cell graft donor, collected from the stem cell graft. The receptor source for this set is a human donor who donated a stem cell graft to a child with acute lymphoblastic leukemia.

This clonotype was counted at least ten times. The genes are TRBV5-1 and TRBJ1-6; 8 positions match TRBD1. Germline V gene lookup returns CDR1 SGHRS and CDR2 YFSETQ. CDR3 length: 19 amino acids. J gave up 5 bases and V 0 bases, and 13 bases lay outside the gene matches. CDR3 bases: TGCGCCAGCAGCTTGGACGGGACAGGTCGCCCCCTTAATAATTCACCCCTCCACTTT. Amino acid sequence: CASSLDGTGRPLNNSPLHF.

V and J are TRBV20-1 and TRBJ2-7, with TRBD2 identical over 8 bases. The CDR3 sequence is 14 residues long. The V and J ends lost 5 bases and 2 bases, in that order; junction bases with no gene match: 8. The germline gives CDR1 DFQATT, CDR2 SNEGSKA (reference sequence). The CDR3: CSAGTGGAPYEQYF. The CDR3 DNA is TGCAGTGCTGGAACCGGGGGGGCCCCCTACGAGCAGTACTTC.

The V gene is TRBV19, the J gene TRBJ1-1, with 7 bases lining up with TRBD1. Per germline, CDR1 LNHDA and CDR2 SQIVND (reference sequence). CDR3 size: 16 residues. Unmatched junction bases numbered 16, after V lost 4 bases and J lost 8 bases. The CDR3 DNA reads TGTGCCAGTAGTACTTATGACAGGGCTTGGCTGGGAGAAGCTTTCTTT. Its protein product is CASSTYDRAWLGEAFF.

This clonotype was seen a few times. The J gene is TRBJ2-7, the V gene TRBV6-2 or TRBV6-3, with 10 bases that match TRBD1. CDR1 and CDR2 from the germline V gene are MNHEY and SVGEGT. CDR3 size: 15 residues. V shed 7 bases and J 5 bases; nucleotides not matched to a gene: 11. The CDR3 sequence: CASKKRGQGTHEQYF. The CDR3 DNA sequence: TGTGCCAGCAAAAAACGGGGACAGGGGACCCACGAGCAGTACTTC.

The chain links TRBV23-1 to TRBJ2-7, with 10 bases matching TRBD1. TRBV23-1 carries the ORF label, with uncertain function. The CDR3 runs to 17 residues. V shed 0 bases and J 2 bases; nucleotides not matched to a gene: 7. CDR3 in DNA: TGCGCCAGCAGTCAATCGATTTTCGGACAGGGGGCCTACGAGCAGTACTTC. Protein sequence: CASSQSIFGQGAYEQYF.

Notes on this clonotype: A much larger clone differs from this one at a single base, so this may be a read error. V usage is TRBV6-2 or TRBV6-3 and J usage is TRBJ2-7; tentatively, D is TRBD1 or TRBD2 (5 bases each). Germline CDR1 reads MNHEY; CDR2 reads SVGEGT. The CDR3 has 15 amino acids. V shed 6 bases and J shed 1 base, with 16 bases lying between them. This chain's CDR3 is CASSQGRWTSYEQYF. The DNA of the CDR3 is TGTGCCAGCAGCCAGGGACGCTGGACATCCTACGAGCAGTACTTC.

This clonotype has ten or more counts. The V gene is TRBV29-1, the J gene TRBJ2-3; unclear D gene. This CDR3 comprises 13 residues. Germline CDR1 SQVTM, CDR2 ANQGSEA. Trimming stripped 1 base from V and 0 bases from J, with 5 bases between. The CDR3, as DNA: TGCAGCGTTGAAGTAGTCAGCACAGATACGCAGTATTTT. Its protein is CSVEVVSTDTQYF.

This clonotype has ten or more counts. The J gene is TRBJ2-1, the V gene TRBV29-1; 10 bases line up with TRBD2. The CDR3 is 14 residues long. Trimming took 5 bases from V and 8 from J; bases not matched to a gene: 9. CDR1 SQVTM and CDR2 ANQGSEA come from the germline V gene. CDR3 DNA: TGCAGCGTTCTGCTAACTAGCGGGGAGGATGAGCAGTTCTTC. As protein: CSVLLTSGEDEQFF.

Many counts were recorded for this clonotype. The rearrangement links TRBV20-1 to TRBJ2-3, with 7 bases aligning to TRBD2. The CDR3 runs to 13 residues. Per germline, CDR1 DFQATT and CDR2 SNEGSKA (reference sequence). With V trimmed by 3 bases and J by 4 bases, 4 bases remained unmatched. The CDR3 coding sequence is TGCAGTGCTAGCACGGGAGGCCCAGATACGCAGTATTTT. Translated: CSASTGGPDTQYF.

This clonotype has a count of ten or more. V gene TRBV5-5 combines with J gene TRBJ2-7; D remains unclear. The V end was cut by 2 bases, the J end by 0 bases, with 9 bases between. CDR3 length equals 14 residues. Germline V lookup: CDR1 SGHKS, CDR2 YYEKEE (reference sequence). Here the CDR3 DNA reads TGTGCCAGCAGCTTAAGGCAGGCCTCCTACGAGCAGTACTTC. It is translated as CASSLRQASYEQYF.

In this sample, this clonotype turned up many times. The chain links TRBV7-9 to TRBJ1-2, with 9 bases identical to TRBD1. This CDR3 spans 14 amino acids. After removal of 5 bases from V and 9 bases from J, the junction contained 10 bases not matched to a gene. CDR1 is SEHNR, CDR2 FQNEAQ, per germline (reference sequence). CDR3 region: CASSRLGDRGSYTF. CDR3 in DNA: TGTGCCAGCAGCCGTCTAGGCGACAGGGGGAGCTACACCTTC.

This clonotype was counted ten times or more. The CDR3 nucleotides are TGTGCCAGCAGCCCCTATAAAACAGATACGCAGTATTTT. It is translated as CASSPYKTDTQYF. This chain joins TRBV14 and TRBJ2-3, with D uncertain. This CDR3 has 13 residues. The germline V gene encodes CDR1 SGHDN and CDR2 FVKESK. V lost 4 bases to trimming and J lost 3 bases, with 8 bases between them.

This clonotype was detected many times. Lacking the conserved final phenylalanine or tryptophan, this CDR3 likely reflects a read error. Because the CDR3's place on the DNA is in doubt, the DNA is left out and the CDR3 is given as listed by TCRdb. V usage is TRBV20-1 and J usage is TRBJ2-1; the table's D gene call, TRBD1, was not cross checked with the DNA. From germline, CDR1 is DFQATT and CDR2 SNEGSKA (reference sequence). Ends included, the CDR3 has 9 residues. The CDR3 loop is CSLNRAPRL.

V gene TRBV4-1 combines with J gene TRBJ2-5; D uncertain. The CDR3 totals 13 residues. Germline V gives CDR1 MGHRA, CDR2 YSYEKL. V was shortened by 1 base and J by 5 bases, with 8 bases between the two germline ends. This CDR3 reads CASSQVHVETQYF. The DNA for the CDR3 is TGCGCCAGCAGCCAAGTACACGTCGAGACCCAGTACTTC.

The sample holds many counts of this clonotype. The chain links TRBV12-3 or TRBV12-4 to TRBJ2-5; 10 bases are a match to TRBD1. The CDR3 runs 15 residues. Unmatched junction bases numbered 4, after V lost 4 bases and J lost 2 bases. CDR3 nucleotides: TGTGCCAGCAGTTCGGGACAGGGGCTTCAAGAGACCCAGTACTTC. This sequence encodes CASSSGQGLQETQYF.

The chain is built from TRBV3-1 and TRBJ1-3, with D possibly matching TRBD1 (5 bases). CDR3 length equals 16 residues. CDR1 is LGHDT, CDR2 YNNKEL, per germline (reference sequence). Deletions cut 4 bases from V and 0 bases from J, with 13 bases between. The DNA for the CDR3 is TGTGCCAGCAGCCGAACGCAGGGTCCCTCTGGAAACACCATATATTTT. Translated, it gives CASSRTQGPSGNTIYF. Full variable domain (outside the CDR3, taken from reference TRBV3-1 and TRBJ1-3): DTAVSQTPKYLVTQMGNDKSIKCEQNLGHDTMYWYKQDSKKFLKIMFSYNNKELIINETVPNRFSPKSPDKAHLNLHINSLELGDSAVYFCASSRTQGPSGNTIYFGEGSWLTVV.

This clonotype was recorded at least ten times. V is TRBV12-3 or TRBV12-4 and J is TRBJ2-7; D uncertain. The CDR3 spans 15 residues. The germline V and J ends were trimmed by 6 bases and 3 bases, with 18 bases remaining between them. Here the CDR3 reads CASSKSNPRNYEQYF. CDR3 DNA sequence: TGTGCCAGCAGCAAATCGAACCCGCGAAACTACGAGCAGTACTTC.

This clonotype came up many times. This chain connects TRBV20-1 to TRBJ1-1, with D tentatively TRBD1 (6 bases). V shed 5 bases and J shed 0 bases, with 16 bases lying between them. The length of the CDR3 is 15 residues. Germline values: CDR1 DFQATT, CDR2 SNEGSKA (reference sequence). The chain's CDR3 is CSAVPGQIMNTEAFF. The CDR3 coding sequence is TGCAGTGCTGTTCCGGGACAAATCATGAACACTGAAGCTTTCTTT.

This clonotype was counted ten times or more. The chain links TRBV5-5 to TRBJ1-4; D call uncertain. Trimming pared 5 bases from V and 8 bases from J, leaving 16 bases between. The CDR3 extends over 14 amino acids. Germline V gene data show CDR1 as SGHKS and CDR2 as YYEKEE (reference sequence). The CDR3 DNA sequence: TGTGCCAGCAGGAGGTCCACCCTGGGGGAAAAACTGTTTTTT. Translated: CASRRSTLGEKLFF. The full variable domain, completed using reference TRBV5-5 and TRBJ1-4, is DAGVTQSPTHLIKTRGQQVTLRCSPISGHKSVSWYQQVLGQGPQFIFQYYEKEERGRGNFPDRFSARQFPNYSSELNVNALLLGDSALYLCASRRSTLGEKLFFGSGTQLSVL.

This clonotype has a count of ten or more. The rearrangement uses TRBV20-1 and TRBJ1-1; the match to TRBD1 covers 8 bases. The ends lost 5 bases at V and 6 bases at J; junction bases unmatched: 8. Germline CDR1 reads DFQATT; CDR2 reads SNEGSKA (reference sequence). This CDR3 is 13 amino acids long. For the CDR3, the DNA is TGCAGTGCTGTCGGACAGGGTATGGCTGAAGCTTTCTTT. Its protein product is CSAVGQGMAEAFF.

In this sample, this clonotype turned up many times. The chain has TRBV4-3 and TRBJ2-7; 7 nucleotides match TRBD2. This CDR3 comprises 17 residues. The V gene's germline CDR1 is LGHNA and CDR2 YSLEER. V shed 0 bases and J 0 bases; nucleotides not matched to a gene: 8. This CDR3 is CASSQDRRGRRSYEQYF. The CDR3, as DNA: TGCGCCAGCAGCCAAGATAGGCGCGGGAGACGCTCCTACGAGCAGTACTTC.

This clonotype has just a few counts. The chain is built from TRBV7-2 and TRBJ2-7; TRBD2 aligns across 9 bases. CDR1 and CDR2 from the germline V gene are SGHTA and FQGNSA. V shed 0 bases, J shed 6 bases, and the junction held 6 bases outside the gene matches. This CDR3 contains 15 residues. Here the CDR3 DNA reads TGTGCCAGCAGCTTAGCAGGGGCGGGAGGGCGCGAGCAGTACTTC. Encoded protein: CASSLAGAGGREQYF.

This clonotype was counted at least ten times. The J gene is TRBJ2-2, the V gene TRBV29-1; D not certain. This CDR3 is 12 amino acids long. Deletions cut 7 bases from V and 7 bases from J, with 13 bases between. Germline assignment: CDR1 SQVTM and CDR2 ANQGSEA. The CDR3 is CSAPLPGGELFF. The CDR3 nucleotides are TGCAGCGCGCCCTTACCTGGCGGGGAGCTGTTTTTT.